Listed below are T cell receptor beta chains from one sample, sequenced in a study of human T cells and chemical hapten exposure. TCRdb itself ran the RACE reads through MiXCR, one entry per CDR3 protein. This sample has 300,000 to 450,000 distinct CDR3 sequences, with 4% to 5.5% found just once. The specimen was whole blood, collected in connection with sensitization to the hapten diphenylcyclopropenone (DPC). The receptors shown here come from a woman between 50 and 59 years old with alopecia areata. Some clones in this sample may be carry-over from other donors' samples. Both conserved end residues are part of each CDR3. D genes are given only for firm matches. Clone sizes are given selectively: once, few, many, or a class where the clone is expanded.

d_call: .
clone_size: few
j_call: TRBJ1-1
v_call: TRBV19
cdr3_nt: TGTGCCAGTTATGACAGATTGAACACTGAAGCTTTCTTT
cdr3_aa: CASYDRLNTEAFF

d_call: .
clone_size: many
j_call: TRBJ1-1
v_call: TRBV5-1
cdr3_nt: TGCGCCAGCAGCTTGGGGCTAGACAGCCGGACTGAAGCTTTCTTT
cdr3_aa: CASSLGLDSRTEAFF

d_call: .
clone_size: many
j_call: TRBJ2-7
v_call: TRBV9
cdr3_nt: TGTGCCAGCAGCGGGGCCCGGGACGAGCAGTACTTC
cdr3_aa: CASSGARDEQYF

d_call: .
clone_size: many
j_call: TRBJ2-2
v_call: TRBV11-1
cdr3_nt: TGTGCCAGCAGCTTAGGGGGCGCCGGGGAGCTGTTTTTT
cdr3_aa: CASSLGGAGELFF

d_call: TRBD1
clone_size: many
j_call: TRBJ2-1
v_call: TRBV7-8
cdr3_nt: TGTGCCAGCAGTCCTCGCCGGGACAGAAGCTCCTACAATGAGCAGTTCTTC
cdr3_aa: CASSPRRDRSSYNEQFF

d_call: .
clone_size: many
j_call: TRBJ1-2
v_call: TRBV27
cdr3_nt: TGTGCCAGCAGAAGGACAGTTAACTATGGCTACACCTTC
cdr3_aa: CASRRTVNYGYTF

d_call: .
clone_size: few
j_call: TRBJ2-3
v_call: TRBV27
cdr3_nt: TGTGCCAGCAGTTTAAGTACTAGCACAGATACGCAGTATTTT
cdr3_aa: CASSLSTSTDTQYF

d_call: TRBD2
clone_size: many
j_call: TRBJ2-5
v_call: TRBV24-1
cdr3_nt: TGTGCCACCAGCGAGAGCCCGGGGGGGACCCAGTACTTC
cdr3_aa: CATSESPGGTQYF

d_call: .
clone_size: many
j_call: TRBJ2-1
v_call: TRBV29-1
cdr3_nt: TGCAGCGTTCGGGTGTTGAATGAGCAGTTCTTC
cdr3_aa: CSVRVLNEQFF

d_call: .
clone_size: few
j_call: TRBJ2-2
v_call: TRBV29-1
cdr3_nt: TGCAGCGTCAGGCCCTCGAACACCGGGGAGCTGTTTTTT
cdr3_aa: CSVRPSNTGELFF

d_call: .
clone_size: many
j_call: TRBJ1-4
v_call: TRBV10-3
cdr3_nt: TGTGCCATCAGTGATCGGTCAAATGAAAAACTGTTTTTT
cdr3_aa: CAISDRSNEKLFF

d_call: TRBD2
clone_size: .
j_call: TRBJ2-3
v_call: TRBV7-2
cdr3_nt: TGTGCCAGCAGCTTATTCCAGCGGGAGGCTGGCACAGATACGCAGTATTTT
cdr3_aa: CASSLFQREAGTDTQYF

d_call: TRBD1
clone_size: many
j_call: TRBJ2-1
v_call: TRBV12-3/TRBV12-4
cdr3_nt: TGTGCCAGCAGTTTGCCGGGACAGGTCTACAATGAGCAGTTCTTC
cdr3_aa: CASSLPGQVYNEQFF

d_call: TRBD1
clone_size: many
j_call: TRBJ1-4
v_call: TRBV5-1
cdr3_nt: TGCGCCAGCAGCTCCGGGACAGGGAGGGAAAAACTGTTTTTT
cdr3_aa: CASSSGTGREKLFF

d_call: .
clone_size: many
j_call: TRBJ1-6
v_call: TRBV12-3/TRBV12-4
cdr3_nt: TGTGCCAGCAGTTTAGGGACAGCAAATTCACCCCTCCACTTT
cdr3_aa: CASSLGTANSPLHF

d_call: .
clone_size: many
j_call: TRBJ1-1
v_call: TRBV28
cdr3_nt: TGTGCCAGCGTGGTAGGGGCCCTGAACACTGAAGCTTTCTTT
cdr3_aa: CASVVGALNTEAFF

d_call: .
clone_size: many
j_call: TRBJ1-6
v_call: TRBV7-9
cdr3_nt: TGTGCCAGCAGCTTCAGCGTTTCCTATAATTCACCCCTCCACTTT
cdr3_aa: CASSFSVSYNSPLHF

d_call: .
clone_size: .
j_call: TRBJ1-5
v_call: TRBV2
cdr3_nt: TGTGCCAGCAGTGAGGGGCCGGACGCCAATCAGCCCCAGCATTTT
cdr3_aa: CASSEGPDANQPQHF

d_call: .
clone_size: many
j_call: TRBJ2-7
v_call: TRBV5-1
cdr3_nt: TGCGCCAGCAGCGAGGCCCCCAGGTACGAGCAGTACTTC
cdr3_aa: CASSEAPRYEQYF

d_call: .
clone_size: many
j_call: TRBJ2-7
v_call: TRBV19
cdr3_nt: TGTGCCAGCACCGGGCGGGCGCCCTACGAGCAGTACTTC
cdr3_aa: CASTGRAPYEQYF

d_call: .
clone_size: many
j_call: TRBJ1-1
v_call: TRBV7-8
cdr3_nt: TGTGCCAGCAGCTTAACCGCTTCGGGCACTGAAGCTTTCTTT
cdr3_aa: CASSLTASGTEAFF

d_call: .
clone_size: few
j_call: TRBJ2-7
v_call: TRBV30
cdr3_nt: TGTGCCTGGAGTTTTGGGAGCGGAACGTCCTACGAGCAGTACTTC
cdr3_aa: CAWSFGSGTSYEQYF

d_call: TRBD1
clone_size: many
j_call: TRBJ2-1
v_call: TRBV2
cdr3_nt: TGTGCCAGCAGCCGGGACAGGGGAGTTTCCTACAATGAGCAGTTCTTC
cdr3_aa: CASSRDRGVSYNEQFF

d_call: .
clone_size: few
j_call: TRBJ1-1
v_call: TRBV10-3
cdr3_nt: TGTGCCATCAGTGTGGAGGAACTCACTGAAGCTTTCTTT
cdr3_aa: CAISVEELTEAFF

d_call: .
clone_size: many
j_call: TRBJ1-1
v_call: TRBV30
cdr3_nt: TGTGCCTGGAGTAACAGATGGAACACTGAAGCTTTCTTT
cdr3_aa: CAWSNRWNTEAFF